This record covers a single T cell receptor (beta chain). This clonotype was detected ten times or more. Its antigen remains undetermined. No quality values exist for individual bases; no much larger clone is one base distant. In the ophthalmopathy patients, disease was moderately to severely active, with a Clinical Activity Score of 3 or more, a NOSPECS grade of 4 or more, and a duration of less than 3 months. Patients with uncontrolled infections, other autoimmune diseases, pregnancy or lactation were excluded. Diagnoses were based on clinical symptoms, serum thyroxine and TRAb, thyroid ultrasound and orbital computed tomography. PBMCs were separated from over 9 ml of fresh peripheral blood using Ficoll-Paque density gradient centrifugation. Total RNA was extracted with Trizol reagent, and quality was checked on an Agilent 2100 Bioanalyzer. V is shortened by 3 bases, J by 4 bases, and the region joining them spans 9 bases. The germline V gene supplies CDR1 SGHTA and CDR2 FQGTGA. Inclusive of the bounding cysteine and phenylalanine, the CDR3 is 13 residues long. Only the CDR3 DNA is retained, 39 bases long and in frame from the first base.

The TCR beta CDR3 regions were amplified from RNA transcripts. A first-round RT-PCR of the TCR CDR3 used the HTBI primer set with the Qiagen OneStep RT-PCR kit. A second multiplex PCR round built the libraries, followed by size selection and purification. The libraries were sequenced on an Illumina HiSeq2000 using paired-end 100 bp reads. Concerning the study's data processing: SOAPnuke was used to process the raw data, throwing out any read that contained adapters or uncalled bases, had a mean Phred below 15, or lacked an exact constant-primer or identifier match. COPE v1.2.5 was used to merge the high-quality paired reads, and each unique nucleotide sequence was defined as a clonotype. MiTCR v1.1 was used to align clonotypes to the IMGT TRBV, TRBD and TRBJ reference segments. The analysis included only V-J combinations with a frequency above 0.0001, which together covered roughly 99% of the repertoires. The TCS score was defined as the ratio of F50 (clonal expansion) to E x V (chaos), calculated using BLOSUM62-based TCRdist between CDR3 peptides within each V-J. Welch's t-statistics and random forest reduced approximately 520 V-J features to 13, which were used in a naive Bayes classifier (R e1071). Clones were called with MiXCR by TCRdb after fastp trimmed the public reads at Q25, and only in-frame beta chains were retained. One record per CDR3 amino acid sequence lists the most common genes and DNA. The authors' filters were not applied to this entry. This sample lists fewer than 550,000 distinct CDR3 sequences; roughly a quarter were detected once. 10% to 12% of the sample goes to the ten largest clones.

The data were obtained in a study of T cells in Graves' hyperthyroidism and ophthalmopathy (dated by TCRdb to the late 2010s). Regarding the complete study: Peripheral blood samples were taken at the time of initial diagnosis, prior to any treatment. Following sampling, methimazole starting at 30 mg daily was given to hyperthyroidism patients, and high-dose intravenous methylprednisolone was given to ophthalmopathy patients. In addition, the study compared T-cell repertoires in thyroid tissue and in blood from about six Graves' hyperthyroidism patients. According to the paper, TCR Vbeta CDR3 sequencing was carried out on approximately 140 peripheral blood samples, which came from fewer than 50 ophthalmopathy, approximately 72 hyperthyroidism and approximately 17 progressor patients. TCR V-J signatures able to tell the groups apart were searched for in a discovery cohort of 90 to 100 patients, of whom 43 had Graves' ophthalmopathy and around 57 had stable Graves' hyperthyroidism. Whether ophthalmopathy could be predicted prospectively was tested in an independent validation cohort made up of about 20 hyperthyroidism patients plus 17 patients who later progressed to ophthalmopathy. The 95 to 100 discovery patients were divided at random into training and test sets in a 7:3 ratio.

Study-wide conclusions, independent of this receptor: In validation, the model predicted progression to ophthalmopathy with 55% to 71% sensitivity and 72% to 85% specificity, a median of around six months before onset. A 13 V-J signature model separated ophthalmopathy from stable hyperthyroidism, with approximately 87% sensitivity and about 81% specificity in cross-validation and 80%/75% in testing. Sample size was not statistically predetermined, and investigators were not blinded to group allocation. Most expanded thyroid clonotypes (frequency above 0.001) were also detected in blood, a finding suggesting that blood repertoires may reflect thyroid immune responses.

This chain joins TRBV7-3 to TRBJ1-2, with the D gene not confidently named. The source of this sequence is a woman in her 30s with Graves' ophthalmopathy. The specimen sequenced was blood. In nucleotides, the sequence is TGTGCCAGCAGCTTGGGCATGGGCTATGGCTACACCTTC. This encodes CASSLGMGYGYTF. The CDR3, completed at both ends by the reference TRBV7-3 and TRBJ1-2 genes, gives the full variable domain GAGVSQTPSNKVTEKGKYVELRCDPISGHTALYWYRQSLGQGPEFLIYFQGTGAADDSGLPNDRFFAVRPEGSVSTLKIQRTERGDSAVYLCASSLGMGYGYTFGSGTRLTVV.